Following are 27 T cell receptor beta chains from one sample sequenced in a study of blood T cell repertoires in COVID-19 (dated by TCRdb to the early 2020s). Libraries were built with the immunoSEQ multiplex PCR assay. Entries here come from immuneACCESS through TCRdb and include only in-frame sequences with V and J called. Some clones fail to appear in such tables; in the studies checked, an unresolved V gene covers under half of the shortfall, and the cause of the remainder is unknown. For this sample the table gives a few hundred thousand clones, of which roughly 89% were detected only once. The ten biggest clones cover 0.7% to 0.85% of the sample. Sequencing used peripheral blood. The source is a young man with COVID-19, enrolled during active disease.

This chain uses TRBV10-2 with TRBJ2-7, with 13 bases fitting TRBD2. V gave up 11 bases and J gave up 2 bases; unmatched junction bases: 12. The germline gives CDR1 WSHSY, CDR2 SAAADI. The CDR3 has 16 residues. CDR3 in DNA: TGCGCCTCTAAAGGGACTAGCGGGACCGAGACCTACGAGCAGTACTTC. Protein: CASKGTSGTETYEQYF.

V gene TRBV30 combines with J gene TRBJ1-1, with 7 bases identical to TRBD1. Germline assignment: CDR1 GTSNPN and CDR2 SVGIG (reference sequence). The ends lost 5 bases at V and 7 bases at J; junction bases unmatched: 1. This CDR3 spans 10 amino acids. The CDR3 here is CAWGTVEAFF. The CDR3 nucleotides are TGTGCCTGGGGGACAGTTGAAGCTTTCTTT.

This chain links TRBV18 with TRBJ2-7, with 8 bases aligning to TRBD1. Germline trimming cut 2 bases from V and 3 bases from J; bases unmatched to any gene: 6. Germline loops: CDR1 KGHSH, CDR2 LQKENI. The CDR3 extends over 15 amino acids. The CDR3 bases are TGTGCCAGCTCACCAGACCAGGGGGCAAGCTACGAGCAGTACTTC. It yields the protein CASSPDQGASYEQYF.

The chain uses TRBV7-9 and TRBJ2-3; 7 bases fit TRBD2. CDR1 SEHNR and CDR2 FQNEAQ come from the germline V gene (reference sequence). Losses at the gene ends were 6 bases for V and 6 bases for J; bases not matched to a gene: 9. CDR3 size: 14 residues. The CDR3 sequence is CASSYGLGVDTQYF. For the CDR3, the DNA is TGTGCCAGCAGTTACGGACTAGGGGTCGATACGCAGTATTTT. The full variable domain, completed using reference TRBV7-9 and TRBJ2-3, is DTGVSQNPRHKITKRGQNVTFRCDPISEHNRLYWYRQTLGQGPEFLTYFQNEAQLEKSRLLSDRFSAERPKGSFSTLEIQRTEQGDSAMYLCASSYGLGVDTQYFGPGTRLTVL.

J is TRBJ1-1 and V is TRBV4-1, with a possible D match to TRBD1 (6 bases). This CDR3 region has 17 residues. Germline V lookup: CDR1 MGHRA, CDR2 YSYEKL. The V end lost 2 bases, the J end lost 0 bases, and 16 bases lay between the germline ends. The CDR3 bases are TGCGCCAGCAGCCAAAACTTACCGGGACAAGTGAACACTGAAGCTTTCTTT. Encoded protein: CASSQNLPGQVNTEAFF.

A single count supports this clone. The chain carries TRBV6-2 or TRBV6-3 and TRBJ2-2; D unclear. Germline-derived CDR1 and CDR2 are MNHEY and SVGEGT. V was cut by 2 bases and J by 4 bases, with 8 bases left in between. The CDR3 is 14 amino acids. CDR3 sequence reads: CASSYLQPTGELFF. The CDR3 nucleotides read TGTGCCAGCAGTTACCTACAGCCCACCGGGGAGCTGTTTTTT.

The rearrangement uses TRBV11-2 and TRBJ2-5; 8 nucleotides match TRBD1. CDR3 size: 17 residues. The V gene end was trimmed by 5 bases and the J gene end by 4 bases; junction bases not matched to a gene: 15. Germline V lookup: CDR1 SGHAT, CDR2 FQNNGV. DNA for the CDR3: TGTGCCAGCAGCCAGAGGAGGACAGGGAGGTTTTTAGAGACCCAGTACTTC. Translation gives CASSQRRTGRFLETQYF.

The chain carries TRBV11-2 and TRBJ2-7, with 8 bases aligning to TRBD2. The junction had 8 bases not matched to a gene; V was cut back by 4 bases and J by 0 bases. The CDR3 contains 16 residues. CDR1 and CDR2 (germline): SGHAT, FQNNGV. The CDR3 DNA reads TGTGCCAGCAGCTACAGCTATAGCGGGGCCTCCTACGAGCAGTACTTC. Protein product: CASSYSYSGASYEQYF.

V gene TRBV10-2 combines with J gene TRBJ2-5, with 9 bases aligning to TRBD1. The junction had 10 bases not matched to a gene; V was cut back by 6 bases and J by 2 bases. Germline CDR1 is WSHSY and CDR2 is SAAADI. The CDR3 consists of 16 residues. The CDR3 bases are TGCGCCAGCAGCACTAAGGCCGGGACAGGGCAAGAGACCCAGTACTTC. It specifies CASSTKAGTGQETQYF.

The chain uses TRBV3-1 (or the pseudogene TRBV3-2) and TRBJ2-7; TRBD2 matches at 12 bases. This CDR3 comprises 15 residues. The germline V gene has CDR1 LGHDT and CDR2 YNNKEL (reference sequence). Trimming took 4 bases from V and 11 from J; bases not matched to a gene: 12. For the CDR3, the DNA is TGTGCCAGCAGCCTCGGGACTAGCGGGCCCCCGGGCAAGTACTTC. It specifies CASSLGTSGPPGKYF.

The chain recombines TRBV3-1 (or the pseudogene TRBV3-2) with TRBJ2-1, with TRBD2 matching over 7 bases. The CDR3 consists of 16 residues. J was trimmed by 0 bases and V by 4 bases; bases with no gene match: 6. Germline V gives CDR1 LGHDT, CDR2 YNNKEL (reference sequence). The CDR3 coding sequence is TGTGCCAGCAGCCCGGGCGGGAGCCTCTCCTACAATGAGCAGTTCTTC. It translates to CASSPGGSLSYNEQFF.

The chain is built from TRBV9 and TRBJ2-3; TRBD2 matches 8 bases. The germline V gene encodes CDR1 SGDLS and CDR2 YYNGEE. V was clipped by 4 bases and J by 2 bases; unmatched bases: 9. This CDR3 is 16 amino acids long. In DNA, the CDR3 is TGTGCCAGCAGCTCCTTCAGCGGGAGCGTCACAGATACGCAGTATTTT. The encoded protein is CASSSFSGSVTDTQYF.

CDR3 protein: CASSSLKGRYSPLHF. The CDR3, as DNA: TGTGCCAGCAGTTCATTAAAGGGGAGGTATTCACCCCTCCACTTT. This chain connects TRBV28 to TRBJ1-6; D may be TRBD1 (5 bases). Trimming shortened V by 4 bases and J by 8 bases, and 15 bases separated the two germline ends. The CDR3 contains 15 residues. The V gene's germline CDR1 is MDHEN and CDR2 SYDVKM.

The chain joins TRBV12-3 or TRBV12-4 to TRBJ2-7; 12 nucleotides match TRBD1. Unmatched junction bases numbered 4, after V lost 4 bases and J lost 9 bases. CDR3 length: 13 residues. The CDR3 DNA reads TGTGCCAGCAGTTCCCGGGACAGGGGGCGGCAGTACTTC. Its protein product is CASSSRDRGRQYF.

The chain uses TRBV5-4 and TRBJ2-6; 7 bases are shared with TRBD1. Trimming took 3 bases from V and 0 from J; bases not matched to a gene: 9. Germline V gene lookup returns CDR1 SGHNT and CDR2 YYREEE (reference sequence). The CDR3 is made up of 18 amino acids. The CDR3: CASSYQTGSRSGANVLTF. CDR3 nucleotides: TGTGCCAGCAGCTACCAGACAGGGTCCCGCTCTGGGGCCAACGTCCTGACTTTC.

This chain connects TRBV6-6 to TRBJ2-7; a weak D match, TRBD2 (6 bases). The CDR3 extends over 15 amino acids. The germline V gene encodes CDR1 MNHNY and CDR2 SVGAGI (reference sequence). Trimming took 0 bases from V and 2 from J, leaving 11 bases between them. The CDR3 nucleotides are TGTGCCAGCAGTTACTCGGGGGGTATGACCTACGAGCAGTACTTC. Translation gives CASSYSGGMTYEQYF.

The V call is TRBV10-1, the J call TRBJ2-3, with a tentative D call TRBD1 (6 bases). The CDR3 consists of 14 residues. Trimming took 5 bases from V and 2 from J, leaving 11 bases between them. Looked up from germline, CDR1 is WNHNN and CDR2 is SYGVQD (reference sequence). DNA of the CDR3: TGCGCCAGCAGTCGGGACACCATCACAGATACGCAGTATTTT. Translation gives CASSRDTITDTQYF.

This clone has only one observation. J is TRBJ1-1 and V is TRBV2; the D gene is possibly TRBD1 (5 bases). CDR1 and CDR2 from the germline V gene are SNHLY and FYNNEI. The CDR3 sequence is 12 residues long. The V end lost 6 bases, the J end lost 4 bases, and 9 bases lay between the germline ends. The CDR3 sequence: CASREGPTEAFF. The CDR3 DNA reads TGTGCCAGCAGGGAGGGACCCACTGAAGCTTTCTTT.

This clone occurred once. V gene TRBV27 combines with J gene TRBJ1-5; 7 positions agree with TRBD1. Trimming at V came to 6 bases and at J to 6 bases, leaving 8 bases not matched to a gene. CDR1 is MNHEY and CDR2 is SMNVEV in the germline V gene (reference sequence). The CDR3 is made up of 14 amino acids. The CDR3 nucleotides are TGTGCCAGCAGGGCCCGGACAGGTAGTCAGCCCCAGCATTTT. It is translated as CASRARTGSQPQHF.

V usage is TRBV18 and J usage is TRBJ1-1; 9 bases are shared with TRBD1. This CDR3 is 14 amino acids long. Germline CDR1 is KGHSH and CDR2 is LQKENI. The V segment lost 3 bases and the J segment 4 bases; nucleotides outside the gene matches: 3. The CDR3 sequence: CASSPSDRGTEAFF. The DNA of the CDR3 is TGTGCCAGCTCACCCTCGGACAGGGGCACTGAAGCTTTCTTT.

The chain joins TRBV2 to TRBJ2-3; TRBD2 matches 9 bases. The CDR3 sequence is 15 residues long. CDR1 and CDR2 (germline): SNHLY, FYNNEI. J lost 5 bases, V lost 3 bases, and 6 bases had no gene match. CDR3 in DNA: TGTGCCAGCAGTGACAGCGGGAGGATGGAAGATACGCAGTATTTT. It yields the protein CASSDSGRMEDTQYF.

This chain connects TRBV5-1 to TRBJ2-3; 9 bases are shared with TRBD2. Germline CDR1 is SGHRS and CDR2 is YFSETQ. The CDR3 is 15 amino acids. J lost 2 bases, V lost 4 bases, and 5 bases had no gene match. The CDR3 region has the DNA TGCGCCAGCAGCGACACTAGCGGGCCCACAGATACGCAGTATTTT. Its protein product is CASSDTSGPTDTQYF.

The chain employs TRBV11-2 and TRBJ1-1; D is unresolved. There are 15 residues in the CDR3. CDR1 is SGHAT and CDR2 is FQNNGV in the germline V gene. Trimming shortened V by 1 base and J by 1 base, and 10 bases separated the two germline ends. The CDR3 is CASSLAAGQNTEAFF. The CDR3 DNA reads TGTGCCAGCAGCTTAGCGGCAGGCCAGAACACTGAAGCTTTCTTT.

The genes are TRBV29-1 and TRBJ2-5; 8 bases are shared with TRBD1. The CDR3 is made up of 15 amino acids. Germline-derived CDR1 and CDR2 are SQVTM and ANQGSEA. V lost 6 bases to trimming and J lost 0 bases; unmatched junction nucleotides: 9. The CDR3 DNA is TGCAGCGTGACTCCCGGGACAGGCCACCAAGAGACCCAGTACTTC. The encoded protein is CSVTPGTGHQETQYF.

The chain combines TRBV10-2 with TRBJ2-5; 9 nucleotides align to TRBD1. Trimming removed 6 bases from V and 5 bases from J; junction bases left unmatched: 1. The CDR3 sequence is 12 residues long. The germline gives CDR1 WSHSY, CDR2 SAAADI. CDR3 nucleotide sequence: TGCGCCAGCAGGACAGGGGGGGAGACCCAGTACTTC. Protein sequence: CASRTGGETQYF.

This sequence joins TRBV30 and TRBJ1-6; no reliable D call. Deletions cut 5 bases from V and 8 bases from J, with 13 bases between. Germline CDR1 and CDR2: GTSNPN and SVGIG (reference sequence). The CDR3 consists of 13 residues. The CDR3 coding sequence is TGTGCCTGGGAACACGGACTTCATTCACCCCTCCACTTT. Encoded protein: CAWEHGLHSPLHF.

The genes are TRBV19 and TRBJ2-1, with D maybe TRBD2 (5 bases). Germline-derived CDR1 and CDR2 are LNHDA and SQIVND (reference sequence). The CDR3 covers 15 residues. V lost 5 bases and J lost 9, with 20 bases in between. CDR3 sequence reads: CASSLLDTIRIEQFF. CDR3 coding DNA: TGTGCCAGTAGTTTACTAGATACTATTAGGATTGAGCAGTTCTTC.